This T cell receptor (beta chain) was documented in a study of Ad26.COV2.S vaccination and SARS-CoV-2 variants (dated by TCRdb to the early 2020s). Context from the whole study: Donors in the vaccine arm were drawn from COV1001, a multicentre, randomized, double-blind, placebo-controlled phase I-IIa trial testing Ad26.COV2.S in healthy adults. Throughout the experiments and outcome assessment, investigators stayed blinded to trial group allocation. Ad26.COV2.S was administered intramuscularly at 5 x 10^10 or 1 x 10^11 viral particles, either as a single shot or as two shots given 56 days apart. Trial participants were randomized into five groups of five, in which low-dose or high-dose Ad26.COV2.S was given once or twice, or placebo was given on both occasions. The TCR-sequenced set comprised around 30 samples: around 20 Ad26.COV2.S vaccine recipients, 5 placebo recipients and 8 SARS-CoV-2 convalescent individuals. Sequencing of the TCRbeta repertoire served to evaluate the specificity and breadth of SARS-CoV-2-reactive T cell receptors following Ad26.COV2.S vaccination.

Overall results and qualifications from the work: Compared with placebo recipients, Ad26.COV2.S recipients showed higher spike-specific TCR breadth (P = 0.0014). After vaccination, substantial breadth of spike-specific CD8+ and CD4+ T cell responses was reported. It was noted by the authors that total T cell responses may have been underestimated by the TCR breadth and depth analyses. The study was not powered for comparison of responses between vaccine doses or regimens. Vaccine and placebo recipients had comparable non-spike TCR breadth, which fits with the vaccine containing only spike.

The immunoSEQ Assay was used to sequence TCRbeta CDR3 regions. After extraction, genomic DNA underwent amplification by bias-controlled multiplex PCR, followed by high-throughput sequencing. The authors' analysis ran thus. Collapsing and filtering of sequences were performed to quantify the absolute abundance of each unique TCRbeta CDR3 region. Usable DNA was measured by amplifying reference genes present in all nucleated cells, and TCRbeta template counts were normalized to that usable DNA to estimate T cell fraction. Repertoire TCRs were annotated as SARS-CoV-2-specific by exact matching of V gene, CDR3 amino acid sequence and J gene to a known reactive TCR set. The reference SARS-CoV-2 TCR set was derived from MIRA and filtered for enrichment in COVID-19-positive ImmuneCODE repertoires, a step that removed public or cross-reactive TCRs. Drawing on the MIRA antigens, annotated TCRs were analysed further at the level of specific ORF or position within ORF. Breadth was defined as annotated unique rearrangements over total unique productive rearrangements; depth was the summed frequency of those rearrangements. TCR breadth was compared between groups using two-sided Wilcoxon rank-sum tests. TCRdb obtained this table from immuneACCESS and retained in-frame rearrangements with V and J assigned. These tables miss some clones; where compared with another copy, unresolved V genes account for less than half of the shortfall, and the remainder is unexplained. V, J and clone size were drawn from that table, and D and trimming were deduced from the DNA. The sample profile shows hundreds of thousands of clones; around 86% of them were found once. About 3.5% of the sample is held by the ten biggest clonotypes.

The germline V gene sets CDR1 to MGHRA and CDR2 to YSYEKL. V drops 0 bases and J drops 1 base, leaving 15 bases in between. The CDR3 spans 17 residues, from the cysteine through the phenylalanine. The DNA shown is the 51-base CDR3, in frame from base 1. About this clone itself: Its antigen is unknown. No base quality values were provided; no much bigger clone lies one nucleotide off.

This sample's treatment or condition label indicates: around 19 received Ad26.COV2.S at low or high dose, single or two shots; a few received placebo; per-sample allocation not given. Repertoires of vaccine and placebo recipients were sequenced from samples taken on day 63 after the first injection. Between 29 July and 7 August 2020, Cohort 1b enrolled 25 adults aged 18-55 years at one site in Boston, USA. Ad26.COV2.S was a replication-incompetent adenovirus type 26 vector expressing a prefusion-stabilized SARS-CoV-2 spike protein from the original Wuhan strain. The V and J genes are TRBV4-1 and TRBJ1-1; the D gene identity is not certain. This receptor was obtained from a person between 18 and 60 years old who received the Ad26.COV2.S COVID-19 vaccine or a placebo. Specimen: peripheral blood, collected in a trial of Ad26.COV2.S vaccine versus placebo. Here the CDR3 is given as CASSQDGRREENTEAFF. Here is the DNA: TGCGCCAGCAGCCAAGATGGGAGAAGGGAAGAGAACACTGAAGCTTTCTTT.